Listed below are T cell receptor beta chains from one sample, sequenced in a study of identical twins. TCRdb reprocessed the 5' RACE reads via MiXCR and lists one record per CDR3 protein. Seen here are around 690,000 distinct CDR3 sequences, around 20% observed once, and the top ten hold about 4.3%. The same data also went into a second study, on T cells expressing NK-cell markers.

Sample: PBMCs. The receptors shown here come from a woman aged 18-29 years in good health. Each CDR3 is given with its conserved first and last residue. The size entry is marked missing in some rows and otherwise reads once, few, many or a size class.

abundance: .; v_gene: TRBV15; len: 12; CDR3aa: CATSRYTDTQYF
abundance: few; v_gene: TRBV20-1; len: 12; CDR3aa: CSATQPLETQYF
abundance: few; v_gene: TRBV6-2/TRBV6-3; len: 15; CDR3aa: CASSYRLAGAYEQYF
abundance: .; v_gene: TRBV20-1; len: 15; CDR3aa: CSAPRGGDGNQPQHF
abundance: few; v_gene: TRBV12-3/TRBV12-4; len: 13; CDR3aa: CASRPGHTDTQYF
abundance: .; v_gene: TRBV5-5; len: 14; CDR3aa: CASSLTDSLYGYTF
abundance: .; v_gene: TRBV20-1; len: 13; CDR3aa: CSARDRESQPQHF
abundance: many; v_gene: TRBV20-1; len: 14; CDR3aa: CSARSSGRFNEQFF
abundance: .; v_gene: TRBV5-4; len: 14; CDR3aa: CASSLVDRSYEQYF
abundance: .; v_gene: TRBV7-9; len: 15; CDR3aa: CASRLSGTSWDTQYF
abundance: few; v_gene: TRBV6-5; len: 14; CDR3aa: CASSYRASGTEAFF
abundance: many; v_gene: TRBV12-3/TRBV12-4; len: 14; CDR3aa: CASSSLAESYEQYF
abundance: few; v_gene: TRBV20-1; len: 14; CDR3aa: CSARPRLGVDEQYF
abundance: few; v_gene: TRBV2; len: 13; CDR3aa: CAGGQGNNYGYTF
abundance: many; v_gene: TRBV5-1; len: 14; CDR3aa: CASSLEGRDYGYTF
abundance: .; v_gene: TRBV6-1; len: 20; CDR3aa: CASSEVPGLAGTASPYEQYF
abundance: .; v_gene: TRBV20-1; len: 14; CDR3aa: CSALGQGRKYEQYF
abundance: many; v_gene: TRBV24-1; len: 14; CDR3aa: CATSRPGQSYEQYF
abundance: .; v_gene: TRBV27; len: 16; CDR3aa: CASSLFSGMDTGELFF
abundance: .; v_gene: TRBV7-2; len: 17; CDR3aa: CASSLGGTSGRGETQYF
abundance: few; v_gene: TRBV12-3/TRBV12-4; len: 14; CDR3aa: CASGESGSYNEQFF
abundance: .; v_gene: TRBV12-3/TRBV12-4; len: 14; CDR3aa: CASSYSLVGGGYTF
abundance: .; v_gene: TRBV7-9; len: 15; CDR3aa: CASSFPGGPTDTQYF
abundance: .; v_gene: TRBV27; len: 12; CDR3aa: CASGVYQETQYF
abundance: .; v_gene: TRBV4-3; len: 15; CDR3aa: CASSQVGGQTDTQYF